These T cell receptor beta chains were read from a single sample in a study of T cells in Graves' hyperthyroidism and ophthalmopathy. TCRdb redid the calling of the multiplex PCR reads with MiXCR, one entry per CDR3 protein. The top ten clones hold 47% of a sample with hundreds of thousands of distinct CDR3 sequences, 15% to 20% of them seen once. Sequenced: blood. These receptors originate from a man in his forties or fifties with Graves' ophthalmopathy. Each CDR3 is given with its conserved first and last residue. The D gene is left open where the match is weak. A clone size is listed for some rows: how often the clone was seen (once, few, many), or a class if it is expanded.

TRBV12-3/TRBV12-4	many	TRBJ1-6	.	TGTGCCAGCAGCCGCCGGGGGGCGAACGATAATTCACCCCTCCACTTT	CASSRRGANDNSPLHF
TRBV6-2/TRBV6-3	many	TRBJ2-3	TRBD2	TGTGCCAGCAGTAAGACTAGCGGGAGAACAGATACGCAGTATTTT	CASSKTSGRTDTQYF
TRBV12-3/TRBV12-4	many	TRBJ1-1	.	TGTGCCAGCACCACAACCTACTCCTTACAGGGCCGAGCTTTCTTT	CASTTTYSLQGRAFF
TRBV20-1	few	TRBJ2-7	.	TGCAGTGCTAGAGGGCAACCGGATTCCTACGAGCAGTACTTC	CSARGQPDSYEQYF
TRBV2	.	TRBJ1-4	TRBD1	TGTGCCAGCAGACCGGGACAGGGGGGAAAACTGTTTTTT	CASRPGQGGKLFF
TRBV30	few	TRBJ1-6	.	TGTGCCTGGAGGTGGAGGGGGAATTCACCCCTCCACTTT	CAWRWRGNSPLHF
TRBV12-5	few	TRBJ1-2	.	TGTGCTAGTGGTTTGGTACTTGTTGGACAGCTTTTTAACTATGGCTACACCTTC	CASGLVLVGQLFNYGYTF
TRBV6-1	few	TRBJ2-4	TRBD1	TGTGCCAGCAGGGGGTTACAGGGGGCGGAAAACATTCAGTACTTC	CASRGLQGAENIQYF
TRBV7-2	many	TRBJ2-3	TRBD2	TGTGCCAGCAGCCCGGGGGGGCGGGATACGCAGTATTTT	CASSPGGRDTQYF
TRBV2	few	TRBJ2-2	.	TGTGCCAGCAGAACCGACGGGGGCACCGGGGAGCTGTTTTTT	CASRTDGGTGELFF
TRBV2	many	TRBJ2-3	TRBD2	TGTGCCAGCAGTGGGGGGAGGGCCACAGATACGCAGTATTTT	CASSGGRATDTQYF
TRBV20-1	few	TRBJ2-5	TRBD2	TGCAGTGCTGTTCCGGGACTAGCCCAAGAGACCCAGTACTTC	CSAVPGLAQETQYF
TRBV4-1	once	TRBJ2-3	.	TGCGCCAGCAGCCGAGGACTTATCACAGATACGCAGTATTTT	CASSRGLITDTQYF
TRBV7-8	many	TRBJ2-3	TRBD2	TGCGCCAGCAGCTCGGGACTAGCGGGGAACACAGATACGCAGTATTTT	CASSSGLAGNTDTQYF
TRBV9	.	TRBJ2-1	TRBD2	TGTGCCAGCAGCGTAGAACTAGCGGGACCCTACAATGAGCAGTTCTTC	CASSVELAGPYNEQFF
TRBV7-3	many	TRBJ2-1	TRBD2	TGTGCCAGCAGCTCCTTAGCGGGGGCCGTCGTTGAGCAGTTCTTC	CASSSLAGAVVEQFF
TRBV12-5	few	TRBJ2-3	TRBD2	TGTGCTAGTGGTTTGGCAGCGGGGATCACAGATACGCAGTATTTT	CASGLAAGITDTQYF
TRBV6-5	.	TRBJ1-4	.	TGTGCCAGCAGTTACTCGTCGGGTTCGAAACTGTTTTTT	CASSYSSGSKLFF
TRBV5-1	.	TRBJ2-7	TRBD2	TGCGCCAGCAGCAGAAGTCTAGCGGGGGCGGCCTACGAGCAGTACTTC	CASSRSLAGAAYEQYF
TRBV7-9	few	TRBJ1-1	.	TGTGCCAGCAGTAACTCGCCCCTCGGACTGGGAGGCACTGAAGCTTTCTTT	CASSNSPLGLGGTEAFF
TRBV29-1	few	TRBJ2-7	.	TGCAGCGTTGATGGAGGGGAATCCTACGAGCAGTACTTC	CSVDGGESYEQYF
TRBV6-2/TRBV6-3	few	TRBJ2-5	TRBD1	TGTGCCAGCAGTTACCAAAGACAGGGCCGAGAGACCCAGTACTTC	CASSYQRQGRETQYF
TRBV28	many	TRBJ2-1	.	TGTGCCAGCAGCCCCCCGCTCAATGAGCAGTTCTTC	CASSPPLNEQFF
TRBV11-2	.	TRBJ1-2	.	TGTGCCAGCAGCGTATCCACCGGGACATACTATGGCTACACCTTC	CASSVSTGTYYGYTF